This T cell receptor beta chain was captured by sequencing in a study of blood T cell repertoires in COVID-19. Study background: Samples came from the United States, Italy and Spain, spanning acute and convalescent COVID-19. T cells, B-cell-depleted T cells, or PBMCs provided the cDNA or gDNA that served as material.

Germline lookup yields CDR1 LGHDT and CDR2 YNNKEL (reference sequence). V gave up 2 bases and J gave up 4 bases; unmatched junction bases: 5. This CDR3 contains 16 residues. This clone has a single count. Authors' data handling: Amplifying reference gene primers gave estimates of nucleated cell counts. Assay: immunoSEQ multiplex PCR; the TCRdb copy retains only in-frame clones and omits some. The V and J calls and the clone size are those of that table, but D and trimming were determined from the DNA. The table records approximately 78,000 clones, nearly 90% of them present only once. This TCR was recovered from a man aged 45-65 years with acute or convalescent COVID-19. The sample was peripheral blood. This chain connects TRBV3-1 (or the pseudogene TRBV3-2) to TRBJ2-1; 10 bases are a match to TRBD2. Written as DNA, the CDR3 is TGTGCCAGCAGCCAATATAGCGGGGGGACATACAATGAGCAGTTCTTC. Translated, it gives CASSQYSGGTYNEQFF.